This T cell receptor beta chain emerged from a study of CD8+CD57+ T cells in acquired aplastic anemia. Study-level information: Across the sorted CD4+ and CD8+ cells, DNA amounts averaged 3.2 ug.

As regards this clonotype: What it recognizes is unknown. A junction boundary mismatches the germline segment, possibly from a read error.

Germline-derived CDR1 and CDR2 are SEHNR and FQNEAQ (reference sequence). The CDR3 consists of 14 residues. General study results and limits: CD8+ Simpson's diversity showed no significant patient-control difference. Around 29 shared CD8+ CDR3s appeared highly expressed within patients' immunodominant clones.

Whoever was chosen for sequencing had shown CD8+CD57+ cell expansion by flow cytometry. Sampling of blood occurred while the patients had still received no therapy. Genomic DNA templated the TCR beta VDJ and CDR3 profiling. TCRdb used MiXCR to reprocess the reads, holding one entry per CDR3 protein. The sample lists about 270,000 distinct CDR3 sequences, 70% to 85% occurring once. The sequencing sample was made of sorted CD4+, CD8+, or CD8+CD57+ T cells (not recorded which) from PBMCs. The sequence came from a human donor with aplastic anemia. The V gene is TRBV7-9, the J gene TRBJ2-3; 7 nucleotides line up with TRBD1. The DNA of the CDR3 is TGTGCCAGCAGCTCCCATACAGGGGCCCAAGCCTTCTTTTTT. It codes for CASSSHTGAQAFFF.